The clone carrying this T cell receptor beta chain was counted between two and nine times. Its target is unknown. Using its own MiXCR run on the reads, TCRdb lists one record per CDR3 protein. In the table there are fewer than 700,000 distinct CDR3 sequences, approximately 24% of which are singletons. The entry originates in a study of T cell repertoires in cytomegalovirus infection. Study overall: Indicated by public TCR beta signatures were CMV infection and matching HLA type.

CDR1 and CDR2 (germline): MNHEY, SVGAGI. The CDR3 is 14 residues long. The trim removed 2 bases at V and 5 bases at J, leaving 5 bases unmatched. General study results and limits: Based on cumulative public TCR beta family frequency, carriers of CMV plus the relevant HLA were identified. Within the response measured ex vivo, HLA-C-restricted CMV-specific TCR beta clonotypes were dominant.

The V call is TRBV6-5, the J call TRBJ1-2; 7 bases match TRBD1. The sequencing sample was made of CD8+ T cells from PBMCs. This sequence was found in a human donor in good health (CMV status not recorded). Some clones in this sample may be carry-over from other donors' samples. As DNA, the CDR3 is TGTGCCAGCAGTTACCAAGGGGGCCGATATGGCTACACCTTC. Translated: CASSYQGGRYGYTF.